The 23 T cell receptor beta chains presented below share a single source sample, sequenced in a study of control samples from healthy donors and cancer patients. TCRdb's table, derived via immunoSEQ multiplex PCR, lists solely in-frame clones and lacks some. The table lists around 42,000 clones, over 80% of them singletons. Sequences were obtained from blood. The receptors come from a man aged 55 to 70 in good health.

In nucleotides, the CDR3 is TGTGCCACCAGTGACCTCGGGCCTCGAGATACGCAGTATTTT. It specifies CATSDLGPRDTQYF. The chain is built from TRBV24-1 and TRBJ2-3; D gene ambiguous. Germline CDR1 and CDR2: KGHDR and SFDVKD. The ends were cut back, 4 bases at V and 5 bases at J, with 12 bases in the middle. The CDR3 is 14 residues long.

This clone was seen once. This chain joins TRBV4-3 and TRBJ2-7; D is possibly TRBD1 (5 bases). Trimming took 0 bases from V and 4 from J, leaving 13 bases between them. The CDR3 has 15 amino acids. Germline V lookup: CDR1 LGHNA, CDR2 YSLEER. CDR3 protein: CASSQDIQGWYEQYF. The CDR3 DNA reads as TGCGCCAGCAGCCAAGATATTCAGGGATGGTACGAGCAGTACTTC.

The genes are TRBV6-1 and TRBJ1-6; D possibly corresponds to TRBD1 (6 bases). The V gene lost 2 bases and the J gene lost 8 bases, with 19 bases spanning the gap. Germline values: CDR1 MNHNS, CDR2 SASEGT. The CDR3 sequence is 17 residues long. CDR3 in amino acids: CASSEFDRNDPYSPLHF. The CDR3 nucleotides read TGTGCCAGCAGTGAATTCGACAGGAACGACCCGTATTCACCCCTCCACTTT.

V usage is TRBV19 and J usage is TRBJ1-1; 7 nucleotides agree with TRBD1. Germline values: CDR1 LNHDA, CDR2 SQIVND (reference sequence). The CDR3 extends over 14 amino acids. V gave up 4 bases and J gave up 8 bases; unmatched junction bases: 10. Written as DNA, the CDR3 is TGTGCCAGTAGTAAGGGGGACAGCCTGGGGGAAGCTTTCTTT. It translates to CASSKGDSLGEAFF. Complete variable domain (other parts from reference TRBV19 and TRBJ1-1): DGGITQSPKYLFRKEGQNVTLSCEQNLNHDAMYWYRQDPGQGLRLIYYSQIVNDFQKGDIAEGYSVSREKKESFPLTVTSAQKNPTAFYLCASSKGDSLGEAFFGQGTRLTVV.

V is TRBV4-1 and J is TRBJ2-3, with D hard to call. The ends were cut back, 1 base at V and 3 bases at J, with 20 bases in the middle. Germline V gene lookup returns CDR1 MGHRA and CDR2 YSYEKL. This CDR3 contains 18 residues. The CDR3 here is CASSQGSAVSFRTDTQYF. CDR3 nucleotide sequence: TGCGCCAGCAGCCAAGGGTCCGCCGTGTCCTTTAGGACAGATACGCAGTATTTT.

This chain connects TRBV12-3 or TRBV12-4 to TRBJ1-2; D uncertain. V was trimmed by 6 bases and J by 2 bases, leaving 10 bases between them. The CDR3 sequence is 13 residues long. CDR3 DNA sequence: TGTGCCAGCAGCCCCACCAAGAACTATGGCTACACCTTC. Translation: CASSPTKNYGYTF.

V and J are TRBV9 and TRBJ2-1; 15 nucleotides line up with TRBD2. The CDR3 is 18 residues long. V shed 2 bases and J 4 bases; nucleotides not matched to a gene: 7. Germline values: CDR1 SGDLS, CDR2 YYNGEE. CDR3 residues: CASSVGLAGGQIYNEQFF. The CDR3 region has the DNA TGTGCCAGCAGCGTGGGACTAGCGGGGGGCCAAATTTACAATGAGCAGTTCTTC.

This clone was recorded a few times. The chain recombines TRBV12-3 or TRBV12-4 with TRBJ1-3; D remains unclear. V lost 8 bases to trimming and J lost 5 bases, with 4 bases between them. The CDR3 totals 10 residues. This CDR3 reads CASYRNTIYF. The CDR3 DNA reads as TGTGCCAGCTACAGAAACACCATATATTTT.

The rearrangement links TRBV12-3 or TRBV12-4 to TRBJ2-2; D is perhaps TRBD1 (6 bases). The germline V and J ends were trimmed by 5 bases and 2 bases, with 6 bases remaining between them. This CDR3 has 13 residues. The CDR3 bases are TGTGCCAGCAGTGGGACAAACACCGGGGAGCTGTTTTTT. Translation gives CASSGTNTGELFF.

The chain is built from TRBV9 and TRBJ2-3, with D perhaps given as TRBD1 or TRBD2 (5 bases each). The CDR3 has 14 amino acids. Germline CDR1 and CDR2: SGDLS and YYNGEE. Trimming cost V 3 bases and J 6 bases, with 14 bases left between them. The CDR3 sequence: CASSAPGTVDTQYF. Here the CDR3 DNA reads TGTGCCAGCAGCGCTCCGGGGACGGTCGATACGCAGTATTTT.

The CDR3: CASSKSGGVENTEAFF. The CDR3, as DNA: TGTGCCAGCAGCAAATCAGGGGGGGTAGAGAACACTGAAGCTTTCTTT. V and J are TRBV21-1 and TRBJ1-1. TRBV21-1 is reported as a pseudogene. This CDR3 has 16 residues.

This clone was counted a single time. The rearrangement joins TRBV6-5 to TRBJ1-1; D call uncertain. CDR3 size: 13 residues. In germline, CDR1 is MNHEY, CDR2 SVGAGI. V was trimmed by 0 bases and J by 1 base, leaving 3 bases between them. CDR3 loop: CASSYSRNTEAFF. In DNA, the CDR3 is TGTGCCAGCAGTTACTCCCGGAACACTGAAGCTTTCTTT.

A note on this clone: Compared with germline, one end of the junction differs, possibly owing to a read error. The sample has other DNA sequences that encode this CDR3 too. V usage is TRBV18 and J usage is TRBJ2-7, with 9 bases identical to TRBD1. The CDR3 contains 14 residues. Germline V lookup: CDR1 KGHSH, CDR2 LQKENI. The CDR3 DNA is TGTGCCAGCTCACCTCAACAGGGGGCCTATGAGCAGTACTTC. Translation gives CASSPQQGAYEQYF.

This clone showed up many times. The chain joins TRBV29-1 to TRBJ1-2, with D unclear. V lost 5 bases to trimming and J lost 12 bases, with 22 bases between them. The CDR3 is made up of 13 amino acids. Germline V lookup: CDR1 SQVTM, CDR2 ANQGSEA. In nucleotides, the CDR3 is TGCAGCGTTTTACCGGGAGTCGTCGAGGAGCACACCTTC. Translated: CSVLPGVVEEHTF. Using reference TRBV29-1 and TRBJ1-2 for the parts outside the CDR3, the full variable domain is SAVISQKPSRDICQRGTSLTIQCQVDSQVTMMFWYRQQPGQSLTLIATANQGSEATYESGFVIDKFPISRPNLTFSTLTVSNMSPEDSSIYLCSVLPGVVEEHTFGSGTRLTVV.

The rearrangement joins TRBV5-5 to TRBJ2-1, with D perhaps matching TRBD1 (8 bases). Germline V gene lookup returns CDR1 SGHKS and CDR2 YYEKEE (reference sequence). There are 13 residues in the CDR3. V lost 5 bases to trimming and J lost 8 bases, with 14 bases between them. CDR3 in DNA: TGTGCCAGCAGGGTACAGGGGGGGCATGAGCAGTTCTTC. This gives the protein CASRVQGGHEQFF.

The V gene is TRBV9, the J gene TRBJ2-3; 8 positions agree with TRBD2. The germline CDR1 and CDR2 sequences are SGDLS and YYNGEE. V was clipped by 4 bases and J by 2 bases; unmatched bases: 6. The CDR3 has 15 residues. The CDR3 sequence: CASSPRGGATDTQYF. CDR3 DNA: TGTGCCAGCAGCCCACGGGGGGGGGCCACAGATACGCAGTATTTT.

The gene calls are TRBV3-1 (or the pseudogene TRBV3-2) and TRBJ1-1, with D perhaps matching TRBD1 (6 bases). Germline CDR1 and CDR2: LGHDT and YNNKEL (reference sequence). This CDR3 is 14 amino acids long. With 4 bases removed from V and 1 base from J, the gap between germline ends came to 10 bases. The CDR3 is CASSRIQGNTEAFF. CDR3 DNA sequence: TGTGCCAGCAGCCGGATACAGGGGAACACTGAAGCTTTCTTT.

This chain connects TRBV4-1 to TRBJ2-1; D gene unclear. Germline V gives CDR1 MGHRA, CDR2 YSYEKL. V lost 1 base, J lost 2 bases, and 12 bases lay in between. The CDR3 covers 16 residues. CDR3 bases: TGCGCCAGCAGCCAAGCGGGCAGCCGCGCCTACAATGAGCAGTTCTTC. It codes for CASSQAGSRAYNEQFF.

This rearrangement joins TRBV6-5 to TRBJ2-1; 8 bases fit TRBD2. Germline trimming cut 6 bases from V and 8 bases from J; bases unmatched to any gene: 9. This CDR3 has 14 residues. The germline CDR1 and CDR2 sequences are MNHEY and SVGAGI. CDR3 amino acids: CASRPGRGVDEQFF. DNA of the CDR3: TGTGCCAGCAGACCCGGGAGGGGTGTGGATGAGCAGTTCTTC.

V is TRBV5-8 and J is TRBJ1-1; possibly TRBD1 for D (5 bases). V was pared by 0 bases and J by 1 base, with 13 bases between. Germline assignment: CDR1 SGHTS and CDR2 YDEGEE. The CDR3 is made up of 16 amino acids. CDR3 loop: CASSLGQPLKNTEAFF. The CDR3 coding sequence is TGTGCCAGCAGCTTGGGACAGCCTTTAAAGAACACTGAAGCTTTCTTT.

CDR3 amino acids: CAWSHTTGKNIQYF. For the CDR3, the DNA is TGTGCCTGGAGCCATACGACAGGGAAAAACATTCAGTACTTC. V usage is TRBV30 and J usage is TRBJ2-4, with 7 bases aligning to TRBD1. V lost 3 bases to trimming and J lost 4 bases; unmatched junction nucleotides: 6. This CDR3 contains 14 residues. Germline CDR1 and CDR2: GTSNPN and SVGIG (reference sequence).

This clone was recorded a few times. As DNA, the CDR3 is TGTGCCAGCAGCTTAGGTGCTAGCGGGGTCCTTGAGCAGTTCTTC. This sequence encodes CASSLGASGVLEQFF. The chain carries TRBV7-2 and TRBJ2-1; 9 bases are a match to TRBD2. The CDR3 spans 15 residues. The V gene end was trimmed by 1 base and the J gene end by 9 bases; junction bases not matched to a gene: 7. Germline lookup yields CDR1 SGHTA and CDR2 FQGNSA. Complete variable domain (other parts from reference TRBV7-2 and TRBJ2-1): GAGVSQSPSNKVTEKGKDVELRCDPISGHTALYWYRQSLGQGLEFLIYFQGNSAPDKSGLPSDRFSAERTGGSVSTLTIQRTQQEDSAVYLCASSLGASGVLEQFFGPGTRLTVL.

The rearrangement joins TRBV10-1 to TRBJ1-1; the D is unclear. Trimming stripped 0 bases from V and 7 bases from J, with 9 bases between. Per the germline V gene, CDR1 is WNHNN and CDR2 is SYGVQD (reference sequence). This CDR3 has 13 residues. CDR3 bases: TGCGCCAGCAGTGAGTCCTTGGCTGTTGAAGCTTTCTTT. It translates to CASSESLAVEAFF.